The 31 T cell receptor beta chains given below trace back to one sample, sequenced in a study of early T cells in non-severe SARS-CoV-2 infection. Each CDR3 protein is one row after TCRdb ran MiXCR on the 5' RACE reads. Of approximately 41,000 distinct CDR3 sequences in the sample, 4.5% to 5.5% are singletons; the top ten hold about 16%. The sample comprised whole blood. All receptors come from an adult who was a healthcare worker with PCR-confirmed SARS-CoV-2 infection or an uninfected control (not recorded which).

This clonotype was seen only a few times. J is TRBJ1-2 and V is TRBV10-2; 7 nucleotides line up with TRBD1. V shed 6 bases, J shed 4 bases, and the junction held 5 bases outside the gene matches. The CDR3 consists of 13 residues. The germline V gene encodes CDR1 WSHSY and CDR2 SAAADI. Written as DNA, the CDR3 is TGCGCCAGCAGGCTACAGGGGTCCTATGGCTACACCTTC. Protein sequence: CASRLQGSYGYTF.

This clonotype was counted at least ten times. This chain links TRBV20-1 with TRBJ2-1; 7 bases map to TRBD2. V lost 0 bases to trimming and J lost 5 bases; unmatched junction nucleotides: 10. The CDR3 runs 16 residues. CDR1 and CDR2 from the germline V gene are DFQATT and SNEGSKA (reference sequence). CDR3 nucleotide sequence: TGCAGTGCTAGAGAAGGCGGGGGATTAATAAACAATGAGCAGTTCTTC. Amino acid sequence: CSAREGGGLINNEQFF.

This clonotype was counted at least ten times. The chain links TRBV5-4 to TRBJ2-2; 10 bases map to TRBD1. Trimming removed 3 bases from V and 1 base from J; junction bases left unmatched: 0. Per germline, CDR1 SGHNT and CDR2 YYREEE (reference sequence). The CDR3 runs 15 residues. This CDR3 reads CASSWDRGNTGELFF. The CDR3 DNA is TGTGCCAGCAGCTGGGACAGGGGGAACACCGGGGAGCTGTTTTTT.

This clonotype has just a few counts. The chain combines TRBV7-3 with TRBJ2-3; D tentatively fits TRBD1 or TRBD2 (6 bases each). This CDR3 has 14 residues. Trimming removed 5 bases from V and 0 bases from J, with 9 bases in between. Germline assignment: CDR1 SGHTA and CDR2 FQGTGA. This CDR3 reads CASSAGHSTDTQYF. As DNA, the CDR3 is TGTGCCAGCAGCGCGGGACACAGCACAGATACGCAGTATTTT.

This clonotype appeared many times. The chain has TRBV12-3 or TRBV12-4 and TRBJ1-1; D gene unclear. V was trimmed by 6 bases and J by 0 bases, leaving 5 bases between them. This CDR3 spans 12 amino acids. The CDR3 coding sequence is TGTGCCAGCAGGGAGATGAACACTGAAGCTTTCTTT. Its translation: CASREMNTEAFF.

A few counts support this clonotype. V gene TRBV6-6 combines with J gene TRBJ2-1; tentative D call: TRBD2 (6 bases). Trimming pared 11 bases from V and 1 base from J, leaving 15 bases between. Germline V gene sequence: CDR1 MNHNY, CDR2 SVGAGI (reference sequence). The CDR3 contains 14 residues. CDR3 protein: CAAERGGSYNEQFF. In DNA form, the CDR3 reads TGTGCCGCCGAGAGGGGAGGATCCTACAATGAGCAGTTCTTC.

This clonotype was detected many times. This rearrangement joins TRBV14 to TRBJ1-2; D ambiguous. The V end was cut by 2 bases, the J end by 2 bases, with 6 bases between. Germline V CDR1 and CDR2: SGHDN, FVKESK. The CDR3 totals 13 residues. This CDR3 reads CASSQFLNYGYTF. For the CDR3, the DNA is TGTGCCAGCAGCCAATTTCTCAACTATGGCTACACCTTC.

This clonotype was seen ten or more times. V usage is TRBV20-1 and J usage is TRBJ2-7; 9 bases align to TRBD1. The CDR3 extends over 14 amino acids. Germline V gene data show CDR1 as DFQATT and CDR2 as SNEGSKA (reference sequence). J was trimmed by 1 base and V by 4 bases; bases with no gene match: 5. CDR3 in DNA: TGCAGTGCTACGACCGGGACAGGGTCCTACGAGCAGTACTTC. This codes for CSATTGTGSYEQYF.

This clonotype has ten or more counts. The V gene is TRBV10-3, the J gene TRBJ2-7; the D is unclear. Looked up from germline, CDR1 is ENHRY and CDR2 is SYGVKD. This CDR3 is 15 amino acids long. The ends were cut back, 4 bases at V and 0 bases at J, with 13 bases in the middle. CDR3 in DNA: TGTGCCATCAGTGGGTTAGGGCCCCCCTCCTACGAGCAGTACTTC. Translation gives CAISGLGPPSYEQYF.

This clonotype came up many times. This chain links TRBV4-1 with TRBJ2-2; 7 nucleotides match TRBD1. This CDR3 is built from 17 residues. Trimming took 4 bases from V and 1 from J; bases not matched to a gene: 9. Germline V CDR1 and CDR2: MGHRA, YSYEKL. CDR3 protein: CASSRGTAGVNTGELFF. The CDR3 nucleotides are TGCGCCAGCAGCCGAGGGACAGCCGGGGTGAACACCGGGGAGCTGTTTTTT.

This rearrangement joins TRBV7-2 to TRBJ2-2; 10 bases are a match to TRBD1. Germline CDR1 reads SGHTA; CDR2 reads FQGNSA. The CDR3 extends over 16 amino acids. The ends lost 2 bases at V and 5 bases at J; junction bases unmatched: 5. CDR3 loop: CASSLRQGAGTGELFF. The DNA of the CDR3 is TGTGCCAGCAGCTTACGACAGGGGGCCGGAACCGGGGAGCTGTTTTTT.

The chain combines TRBV6-2 or TRBV6-3 with TRBJ2-5, with D tentatively TRBD1 (5 bases). The CDR3 spans 14 residues. Germline lookup yields CDR1 MNHEY and CDR2 SVGEGT. The V end lost 2 bases, the J end lost 7 bases, and 14 bases lay between the germline ends. The CDR3 bases are TGTGCCAGCAGTTACGTGGGGCCGGCGGCGACCCAGTACTTC. This translates into CASSYVGPAATQYF.

This clonotype was seen many times. The chain links TRBV12-3 or TRBV12-4 to TRBJ2-5; weak D call: TRBD2 (6 bases). CDR3 size: 18 residues. Trimming stripped 3 bases from V and 0 bases from J, with 20 bases between. The DNA for the CDR3 is TGTGCCAGCAGTTTGAGGGGAAGGGGACTTTTGTACCAAGAGACCCAGTACTTC. Residues: CASSLRGRGLLYQETQYF.

This clonotype has at least ten counts. CDR3 bases: TGTGCCAGCAGCTTAGTTACGGGGCGCACAGATACGCAGTATTTT. It translates to CASSLVTGRTDTQYF. V and J are TRBV11-2 and TRBJ2-3; possibly TRBD1 or TRBD2 for D (5 bases each). This CDR3 region has 15 residues. In germline, CDR1 is SGHAT, CDR2 FQNNGV. Deletions cut 1 base from V and 1 base from J, with 9 bases between. Drawing the rest from reference TRBV11-2 and TRBJ2-3, the complete variable domain is EAGVAQSPRYKIIEKRQSVAFWCNPISGHATLYWYQQILGQGPKLLIQFQNNGVVDDSQLPKDRFSAERLKGVDSTLKIQPAKLEDSAVYLCASSLVTGRTDTQYFGPGTRLTVL.

The chain joins TRBV9 to TRBJ1-1, with D unclear. CDR1 is SGDLS, CDR2 YYNGEE, per germline. V lost 0 bases, J lost 5 bases, and 11 bases lay in between. CDR3 size: 14 residues. DNA for the CDR3: TGTGCCAGCAGCGTAGTAACCCACGGAACTGAAGCTTTCTTT. Encoded protein: CASSVVTHGTEAFF.

In its sample, this clonotype was seen many times. The rearrangement links TRBV9 to TRBJ1-5; D gene uncertain. This CDR3 has 13 residues. The V gene's germline CDR1 is SGDLS and CDR2 YYNGEE. V was clipped by 0 bases and J by 8 bases, with 9 bases between them. The CDR3 here is CASSVDLGEPQHF. CDR3 sequence (DNA): TGTGCCAGCAGCGTAGATCTAGGAGAGCCCCAGCATTTT.

The chain carries TRBV3-1 and TRBJ1-1; D possibly corresponds to TRBD1 (6 bases). The V end lost 2 bases, the J end lost 3 bases, and 10 bases lay between the germline ends. The CDR3 has 14 amino acids. Germline V lookup: CDR1 LGHDT, CDR2 YNNKEL (reference sequence). CDR3 sequence (DNA): TGTGCCAGCAGCCAAATCACAGGGTACACTGAAGCTTTCTTT. Protein sequence: CASSQITGYTEAFF. Looking up the rest from reference TRBV3-1 and TRBJ1-1 gives the full variable domain: DTAVSQTPKYLVTQMGNDKSIKCEQNLGHDTMYWYKQDSKKFLKIMFSYNNKELIINETVPNRFSPKSPDKAHLNLHINSLELGDSAVYFCASSQITGYTEAFFGQGTRLTVV.

This clonotype appeared many times. V usage is TRBV5-5 and J usage is TRBJ2-6; the D is unclear. V was cut by 0 bases and J by 0 bases, with 10 bases left in between. Germline loops: CDR1 SGHKS, CDR2 YYEKEE (reference sequence). The CDR3 has 17 residues. The CDR3 loop reads CASSLGPMISGANVLTF. In DNA, the CDR3 is TGTGCCAGCAGCTTGGGCCCCATGATCTCTGGGGCCAACGTCCTGACTTTC.

The chain recombines TRBV3-1 with TRBJ2-1; 9 nucleotides line up with TRBD2. CDR3 length: 15 residues. Germline CDR1 reads LGHDT; CDR2 reads YNNKEL (reference sequence). Trimming at V came to 2 bases and at J to 4 bases, leaving 3 bases not matched to a gene. The DNA for the CDR3 is TGTGCCAGCAGCCAACTAGCGGGGAAATACAATGAGCAGTTCTTC. This gives the protein CASSQLAGKYNEQFF.

This clonotype occurred many times. The genes are TRBV6-1 and TRBJ2-5, with D perhaps matching TRBD1 (5 bases). CDR1 is MNHNS, CDR2 SASEGT, per germline. This CDR3 contains 14 residues. V lost 4 bases and J 1 base, leaving 10 bases between the germline ends. The CDR3 DNA reads TGTGCCAGCAGTGCCCAGGGTAGCCAAGAGACCCAGTACTTC. Residues: CASSAQGSQETQYF.

Many counts were recorded for this clonotype. The CDR3 spells CASSFRTGGHGYTF. The DNA for the CDR3 is TGTGCCAGCAGCTTTAGGACAGGGGGCCATGGCTACACCTTC. V usage is TRBV5-4 and J usage is TRBJ1-2; TRBD1 aligns across 11 bases. Germline CDR1 is SGHNT and CDR2 is YYREEE (reference sequence). The CDR3 sequence is 14 residues long. After removal of 2 bases from V and 6 bases from J, the junction contained 3 bases not matched to a gene.

In this sample, this clonotype turned up many times. The chain recombines TRBV12-3 or TRBV12-4 with TRBJ2-7; 10 bases fit TRBD2. J was trimmed by 2 bases and V by 8 bases; bases with no gene match: 9. This CDR3 spans 15 amino acids. CDR3 loop: CASGSSGGNTYEQYF. DNA of the CDR3: TGTGCCAGCGGATCTAGCGGGGGAAACACCTACGAGCAGTACTTC.

This clonotype showed up many times. The chain is built from TRBV7-7 and TRBJ2-2, with D unclear. The germline V gene has CDR1 SSHAT and CDR2 FNYEAQ (reference sequence). The CDR3 totals 12 residues. Trimming cost V 4 bases and J 6 bases, with 6 bases left between them. The CDR3 nucleotides are TGTGCCAGCAGCTCTTTATCCGGGGAGCTGTTTTTT. Translation: CASSSLSGELFF.

This clonotype was recorded at least ten times. The V gene is TRBV20-1, the J gene TRBJ1-2; 7 bases fit TRBD1. Germline V gene sequence: CDR1 DFQATT, CDR2 SNEGSKA (reference sequence). This CDR3 region has 11 residues. Trimming at V came to 5 bases and at J to 8 bases, leaving 5 bases not matched to a gene. CDR3 bases: TGCAGTGCTCGAGGGGGCTCGGGCTACACCTTC. Translated, it gives CSARGGSGYTF.

This clonotype was detected ten times or more. This chain links TRBV4-2 with TRBJ1-2; D call uncertain. CDR3 length: 15 amino acids. The V end lost 4 bases, the J end lost 0 bases, and 12 bases lay between the germline ends. Germline values: CDR1 LGHNA, CDR2 YNFKEQ. Here the CDR3 reads CASSPPDVPNYGYTF. CDR3 sequence (DNA): TGTGCCAGCAGCCCGCCCGATGTTCCTAACTATGGCTACACCTTC.

This clonotype was detected a few times. This chain uses TRBV12-3 or TRBV12-4 with TRBJ1-4; no reliable D call. The CDR3 sequence is 16 residues long. The V gene lost 0 bases and the J gene lost 3 bases, with 11 bases spanning the gap. In DNA form, the CDR3 reads TGTGCCAGCAGTTTAGCCGGGTTTGCGTCTAATGAAAAACTGTTTTTT. This translates into CASSLAGFASNEKLFF.

This clonotype was seen more than once but under ten times. The chain combines TRBV5-1 with TRBJ2-3, with D tentatively TRBD2 (7 bases). CDR1 is SGHRS and CDR2 is YFSETQ in the germline V gene. The CDR3 is made up of 18 amino acids. V shed 0 bases and J shed 1 base, with 18 bases lying between them. For the CDR3, the DNA is TGCGCCAGCAGCTTGGGGGGCGCACGCGGGGGCCGCACAGATACGCAGTATTTT. It encodes CASSLGGARGGRTDTQYF.

This clonotype appeared many times. The J gene is TRBJ2-7, the V gene TRBV12-3 or TRBV12-4, with 8 bases lining up with TRBD1. Germline trimming cut 6 bases from V and 2 bases from J; bases unmatched to any gene: 6. The CDR3 totals 14 residues. CDR3 DNA: TGTGCCAGCAGCCCCGGGACAGGCCCCTACGAGCAGTACTTC. Translating gives CASSPGTGPYEQYF.

In this sample, this clonotype turned up many times. The chain recombines TRBV25-1 with TRBJ1-2, with TRBD1 matching 8 bases. Germline CDR1 MGHDK, CDR2 SYGVNS. The trim removed 3 bases at V and 6 bases at J, leaving 3 bases unmatched. CDR3 length equals 13 residues. CDR3 residues: CASSENRGNGYTF. In DNA, the CDR3 is TGTGCCAGCAGTGAGAACAGGGGGAATGGCTACACCTTC.

This rearrangement joins TRBV4-1 to TRBJ1-3, with TRBD1 as a possible D gene (6 bases). V gave up 4 bases and J gave up 0 bases, with 16 bases separating them. The CDR3 covers 17 residues. Germline V lookup: CDR1 MGHRA, CDR2 YSYEKL. In nucleotides, the CDR3 is TGCGCCAGCAGCCGTGACCTGGACAGAAGCTCTGGAAACACCATATATTTT. Protein sequence: CASSRDLDRSSGNTIYF.

This clonotype appeared many times. The chain combines TRBV7-9 with TRBJ2-5; no clear D. V was pared by 3 bases and J by 4 bases, with 12 bases between. Germline V lookup: CDR1 SEHNR, CDR2 FQNEAQ (reference sequence). This CDR3 region has 14 residues. The CDR3: CASSFSLSPETQYF. CDR3 sequence (DNA): TGTGCCAGCAGCTTTTCCCTCTCGCCAGAGACCCAGTACTTC.